This TCR beta chain was captured by sequencing in a study of CD8+CD57+ T cells in acquired aplastic anemia. Study information: Mean DNA quantity obtained from sorted CD4+ and CD8+ cells was about 3.2 ug. As sequenced from healthy donors, CD4+ cells averaged roughly 10 million reads. Study-wide results and caveats: Patients and healthy controls showed no significant CD8+ Simpson's diversity difference. Patients and controls had in common twenty-nine CD8+ CDR3 sequences.

Genomic DNA, the template, was used for profiling of the TCR beta VDJ and CDR3. TCRdb called the reads again in MiXCR, with one record for every CDR3 protein. The sample yields 100,000 to 130,000 distinct CDR3 sequences, 51% seen once. This clonotype came up many times. The antigen remains unidentified. The sample comprised sorted CD4+, CD8+, or CD8+CD57+ T cells (not recorded which) from PBMCs. This receptor was taken from a human donor in good health, serving as a control.

CDR3 amino acids: CASSTTGTGELFF. Here the CDR3 DNA reads TGTGCCAGCAGCACGACAGGGACCGGGGAGCTGTTTTTT. This chain links TRBV7-2 with TRBJ2-2; TRBD1 matches 7 bases. V shed 5 bases, J shed 5 bases, and the junction held 2 bases outside the gene matches. CDR1 SGHTA and CDR2 FQGNSA come from the germline V gene. The CDR3 loop spans 13 amino acids.